Listed below are T cell receptor beta chains from one sample, sequenced in a study of T cell changes during pregnancy in multiple sclerosis. Repertoires were generated with immunoSEQ multiplex PCR, while TCRdb's copy carries only in-frame clones and drops some. The repertoire holds nearly 110,000 clones, with about 90% as singletons. This sample comprised peripheral blood, obtained before pregnancy. The receptor source for this set is a female donor with multiple sclerosis, enrolled in a pregnancy study. The CDR3 runs from the conserved cysteine through the conserved F or W. Each record gives: J gene, V gene, D gene, CDR3 protein, CDR3 DNA. The D gene is left open where the match is weak.

j_gene: TRBJ2-5
v_gene: TRBV5-1
d_gene: TRBD1
CDR3aa: CASSEQGRAETQYF
CDR3nt: TGCGCCAGCAGCGAACAGGGGCGCGCAGAGACCCAGTACTTC

j_gene: TRBJ2-1
v_gene: TRBV19
d_gene: TRBD2
CDR3aa: CASSLLAGGGEQFF
CDR3nt: TGTGCCAGTAGTTTACTAGCGGGAGGGGGGGAGCAGTTCTTC

j_gene: TRBJ1-2
v_gene: TRBV6-1
d_gene: TRBD1
CDR3aa: CASRVTGGYGYTF
CDR3nt: TGTGCCAGCAGGGTAACAGGGGGATATGGCTACACCTTC

j_gene: TRBJ1-3
v_gene: TRBV6-5
d_gene: .
CDR3aa: CASSPGGGSGNTIYF
CDR3nt: TGTGCCAGCAGTCCGGGGGGGGGCTCTGGAAACACCATATATTTT

j_gene: TRBJ1-2
v_gene: TRBV6-5
d_gene: TRBD1
CDR3aa: CASSYVGTGDNYTF
CDR3nt: TGTGCCAGCAGTTACGTAGGGACAGGGGATAACTACACCTTC

j_gene: TRBJ2-7
v_gene: TRBV7-9
d_gene: .
CDR3aa: CASSNHGDYEQYF
CDR3nt: TGTGCCAGCAGCAACCACGGAGACTACGAGCAGTACTTC

j_gene: TRBJ2-1
v_gene: TRBV5-1
d_gene: TRBD1
CDR3aa: CASSSNSGQGYNEQFF
CDR3nt: TGCGCCAGCAGCTCCAACTCGGGACAGGGATACAATGAGCAGTTCTTC

j_gene: TRBJ2-7
v_gene: TRBV7-9
d_gene: .
CDR3aa: CASMTFGEQYF
CDR3nt: TGTGCCAGCATGACTTTCGGCGAGCAGTACTTC

j_gene: TRBJ1-1
v_gene: TRBV9
d_gene: .
CDR3aa: CASSDRRGWDTEAFF
CDR3nt: TGTGCCAGCAGCGACCGCCGGGGATGGGACACTGAAGCTTTCTTT

j_gene: TRBJ1-3
v_gene: TRBV7-9
d_gene: .
CDR3aa: CASSLTRVGNTIYF
CDR3nt: TGTGCCAGCAGCTTAACCAGGGTCGGAAACACCATATATTTT

j_gene: TRBJ2-1
v_gene: TRBV18
d_gene: TRBD1
CDR3aa: CASSPGQGNGNEQFF
CDR3nt: TGTGCCAGCTCACCCGGACAGGGGAACGGGAATGAGCAGTTCTTC

j_gene: TRBJ2-1
v_gene: TRBV7-3
d_gene: .
CDR3aa: CASSKGLLREQFF
CDR3nt: TGTGCCAGCAGCAAGGGACTCCTCCGCGAGCAGTTCTTC

j_gene: TRBJ1-1
v_gene: TRBV19
d_gene: .
CDR3aa: CASSIDPGPNTEAFF
CDR3nt: TGTGCCAGTAGTATAGATCCAGGGCCGAACACTGAAGCTTTCTTT